Listed here are 20 T cell receptor beta chains from one sample, sequenced in a study of T cell responses to AZD1222 COVID-19 vaccine. Sequencing used immunoSEQ multiplex PCR; TCRdb keeps in-frame clones, though not all of them. This sample carries more than 90,000 clones, more than 85% of them seen once, and the ten largest clones take less than 8.5%. The source was peripheral blood, collected 28 days after the second AZD1222 dose. The receptors were gathered from an adult who received the AZD1222 COVID-19 vaccine.

This clone was recorded once. The J gene is TRBJ1-5, the V gene TRBV7-8; tentatively, D is TRBD1 (5 bases). The CDR3 spans 13 residues. The ends were cut back, 7 bases at V and 1 base at J, with 8 bases in the middle. From germline, CDR1 is SGHVS and CDR2 FQNEAQ. The CDR3 DNA reads as TGTGCCAGCAACCGGGACAGCAATCAGCCCCAGCATTTT. This codes for CASNRDSNQPQHF.

About this clone: Other DNA sequences in this sample translate to the same CDR3. The chain joins TRBV30 to TRBJ1-1; perhaps TRBD1 as D (6 bases). The CDR3 loop spans 13 amino acids. Germline-derived CDR1 and CDR2 are GTSNPN and SVGIG (reference sequence). V gave up 0 bases and J gave up 5 bases, with 10 bases separating them. The DNA for the CDR3 is TGTGCCTGGAGTGTTGGGGGCTGGACTGAAGCTTTCTTT. Its translation: CAWSVGGWTEAFF.

The V gene is TRBV7-9, the J gene TRBJ2-7, with TRBD1 identical over 7 bases. Unmatched junction bases numbered 4, after V lost 5 bases and J lost 3 bases. The CDR3 consists of 13 residues. Germline values: CDR1 SEHNR, CDR2 FQNEAQ (reference sequence). Written as DNA, the CDR3 is TGTGCCAGCAGCCGACAGGGCGGCTACGAGCAGTACTTC. Translated, it gives CASSRQGGYEQYF.

The chain carries TRBV19 and TRBJ2-3, with 7 nucleotides matching TRBD2. The CDR3 covers 16 residues. Germline loops: CDR1 LNHDA, CDR2 SQIVND (reference sequence). Trimming at V came to 5 bases and at J to 0 bases, leaving 8 bases not matched to a gene. The CDR3: CASSLIGRGSTDTQYF. CDR3 nucleotides: TGTGCCAGTAGTCTGATCGGGCGGGGGAGCACAGATACGCAGTATTTT.

The CDR3 DNA follows: TGTGCCAGCAGTTTGGACAGTACGGGGGCTTCACCCCTCCACTTT. It translates to CASSLDSTGASPLHF. The chain couples TRBV27 to TRBJ1-6, with D tentatively TRBD1 (6 bases). The CDR3 contains 15 residues. Germline CDR1 is MNHEY and CDR2 is SMNVEV (reference sequence). The ends were cut back, 3 bases at V and 9 bases at J, with 15 bases in the middle.

The V and J genes are TRBV5-1 and TRBJ1-1, with 9 positions matching TRBD1. CDR3 size: 15 residues. Germline V CDR1 and CDR2: SGHRS, YFSETQ. V shed 0 bases, J shed 1 base, and the junction held 1 base outside the gene matches. CDR3 DNA: TGCGCCAGCAGCTTGGCGGGACAGGGGAACACTGAAGCTTTCTTT. It yields the protein CASSLAGQGNTEAFF. Full variable domain (missing parts from reference TRBV5-1 and TRBJ1-1): KAGVTQTPRYLIKTRGQQVTLSCSPISGHRSVSWYQQTPGQGLQFLFEYFSETQRNKGNFPGRFSGRQFSNSRSEMNVSTLELGDSALYLCASSLAGQGNTEAFFGQGTRLTVV.

The chain carries TRBV30 and TRBJ2-7; 9 nucleotides agree with TRBD1. The V segment lost 4 bases and the J segment 7 bases; nucleotides outside the gene matches: 11. The germline V gene has CDR1 GTSNPN and CDR2 SVGIG (reference sequence). CDR3 length: 14 residues. Written as DNA, the CDR3 is TGTGCCTGGAATTGGGACAGGGCCTCGGAGGAGCAGTACTTC. This translates into CAWNWDRASEEQYF.

This clone was recorded once. The V and J genes are TRBV7-8 and TRBJ2-7, with D possibly matching TRBD2 (6 bases). Germline V gene sequence: CDR1 SGHVS, CDR2 FQNEAQ. The V gene lost 7 bases and the J gene lost 4 bases, with 17 bases spanning the gap. The length of the CDR3 is 14 residues. CDR3 nucleotide sequence: TGTGCCAGCACCCTTGGGGGGTTGGTATACGAGCAGTACTTC. It encodes CASTLGGLVYEQYF.

This sequence joins TRBV4-2 and TRBJ2-7; perhaps D is TRBD1 or TRBD2 (6 bases each). V lost 0 bases and J 0 bases, leaving 12 bases between the germline ends. The CDR3 extends over 16 amino acids. CDR1 and CDR2 from the germline V gene are LGHNA and YNFKEQ. The CDR3 DNA reads as TGTGCCAGCAGCCAAGATTGGGGGGCTAGCTCCTACGAGCAGTACTTC. Its translation: CASSQDWGASSYEQYF.

This clone showed up just a few times. V is TRBV2 and J is TRBJ1-1; weak D call: TRBD1 (5 bases). This CDR3 contains 13 residues. V was cut by 7 bases and J by 4 bases, with 13 bases left in between. Per the germline V gene, CDR1 is SNHLY and CDR2 is FYNNEI. CDR3 in amino acids: CASTVEGTTEAFF. CDR3 coding DNA: TGTGCCAGCACTGTAGAGGGGACCACTGAAGCTTTCTTT.

This clone has just one count. The chain uses TRBV27 and TRBJ2-5; 10 nucleotides agree with TRBD2. V shed 7 bases, J shed 2 bases, and the junction held 13 bases outside the gene matches. The CDR3 runs 17 residues. Germline V CDR1 and CDR2: MNHEY, SMNVEV (reference sequence). Here the CDR3 DNA reads TGTGCCAGCACCCCCCGGACTAGCGGACATTGGCAAGAGACCCAGTACTTC. Its translation: CASTPRTSGHWQETQYF.

This chain uses TRBV7-9 with TRBJ1-1; D is unclear. The CDR3 sequence is 12 residues long. Germline CDR1 reads SEHNR; CDR2 reads FQNEAQ (reference sequence). V gave up 4 bases and J gave up 4 bases, with 7 bases separating them. CDR3 sequence: CASSSPLTEAFF. The CDR3 DNA follows: TGTGCCAGCAGCTCACCGCTCACTGAAGCTTTCTTT.

CDR3 sequence: CASSRGTGTSGRLPSYNEQFF. Written as DNA, the CDR3 is TGCGCCAGCAGCCGGGGAACCGGGACTAGCGGGAGGCTCCCTTCCTACAATGAGCAGTTCTTC. This chain links TRBV4-3 with TRBJ2-1; 15 nucleotides match TRBD2. V trimming: 4 bases; J trimming: 1 base; junction bases outside the gene matches: 14. The CDR3 is 21 residues long. Germline CDR1 and CDR2: LGHNA and YSLEER.

The genes are TRBV30 and TRBJ2-1, with TRBD2 identical over 10 bases. J was trimmed by 10 bases and V by 2 bases; bases with no gene match: 5. This CDR3 region has 13 residues. Looked up from germline, CDR1 is GTSNPN and CDR2 is SVGIG (reference sequence). The CDR3 loop reads CAWSQRGGREQFF. The CDR3 region has the DNA TGTGCCTGGAGTCAGCGGGGGGGCCGCGAGCAGTTCTTC.

CDR3 coding DNA: TGTGCCAGTAGTACCCTATGGGGCAATCAGCCCCAGCATTTT. Encoded protein: CASSTLWGNQPQHF. The V and J genes are TRBV19 and TRBJ1-5; D is unresolved. Germline values: CDR1 LNHDA, CDR2 SQIVND (reference sequence). The V end was cut by 4 bases, the J end by 2 bases, with 9 bases between. CDR3 size: 14 residues.

The sample holds one count of this clone. The chain uses TRBV6-5 and TRBJ1-1, with TRBD1 matching over 7 bases. The junction had 6 bases not matched to a gene; V was cut back by 8 bases and J by 3 bases. CDR1 and CDR2 from the germline V gene are MNHEY and SVGAGI. This CDR3 spans 13 amino acids. CDR3: CASSRDSYTEAFF. The DNA of the CDR3 is TGTGCCAGCTCGAGGGACAGTTACACTGAAGCTTTCTTT.

The V call is TRBV7-9, the J call TRBJ2-7; 10 bases are a match to TRBD1. This CDR3 region has 16 residues. V lost 5 bases, J lost 0 bases, and 7 bases stayed unmatched. Germline-derived CDR1 and CDR2 are SEHNR and FQNEAQ (reference sequence). CDR3 in DNA: TGTGCCAGCAGCCTTGGACAGGGGGTTCACTCCTACGAGCAGTACTTC. This codes for CASSLGQGVHSYEQYF.

This clone has only a few counts. The V gene is TRBV12-3 or TRBV12-4, the J gene TRBJ2-7; 8 bases are a match to TRBD1. Trimming cost V 6 bases and J 3 bases; bases outside gene matches: 4. This CDR3 has 13 residues. The CDR3 protein is CASRSTGDYEQYF. As DNA, the CDR3 is TGTGCCAGCAGGTCGACAGGGGACTACGAGCAGTACTTC.

The table lists this clone with a count of one. V gene TRBV4-3 combines with J gene TRBJ2-5, with a possible D match to TRBD2 (5 bases). The CDR3 contains 14 residues. The ends were cut back, 2 bases at V and 8 bases at J, with 15 bases in the middle. Germline V gives CDR1 LGHNA, CDR2 YSLEER. The CDR3 coding sequence is TGCGCCAGCAGCCAAAACCGGGCGACGGGAACCCAGTACTTC. Protein sequence: CASSQNRATGTQYF.

This clone appeared a few times. The rearrangement links TRBV19 to TRBJ2-7; D unclear. With 4 bases removed from V and 2 bases from J, the gap between germline ends came to 3 bases. Germline V lookup: CDR1 LNHDA, CDR2 SQIVND (reference sequence). CDR3 length equals 11 residues. As DNA, the CDR3 is TGTGCCAGTAGTACCACCTACGAGCAGTACTTC. Translated, it gives CASSTTYEQYF.